This is a list of T cell receptor beta chains from one sample in a study of beta chain features in type 1 diabetes. Sequenced by immunoSEQ multiplex PCR; TCRdb stores in-frame clones only, minus some. The sample includes 140,000 or so clones, about 13% seen only once; the top ten take roughly 1.4%. What was sequenced was central memory CD4+ T cells from blood. Receptor source: a man younger than 35 with type 1 diabetes. CDR3s include the opening cysteine and the closing phenylalanine or tryptophan. A D gene is named only where the DNA matches it firmly. The size entry is marked missing in some rows and otherwise reads once, few, many or a size class.

d_call	v_call	j_call	clone_size	cdr3_nt	cdr3_aa
TRBD1	TRBV7-9	TRBJ1-4	few	TGTGCCAGCAAAAACAGGGGTAATGAAAAACTGTTTTTT	CASKNRGNEKLFF
-	TRBV16	TRBJ1-5	many	TGTGCCAGCAGCCAATCGCGGGGCAATCAGCCCCAGCATTTT	CASSQSRGNQPQHF
TRBD1	TRBV5-6	TRBJ2-7	-	TGTGCCAGCAGCCGGACAGGGAAAAGCGAGCAGTACTTC	CASSRTGKSEQYF
-	TRBV27	TRBJ2-5	few	TGTGCCAGCAGTTTGAGGGCACAGCAAGAGACCCAGTACTTC	CASSLRAQQETQYF
-	TRBV21-1	TRBJ1-6	few	TGTGCCAGCCACGAACAGGGCCATTCACCCCTCCACTTT	CASHEQGHSPLHF
-	TRBV2	TRBJ2-6	-	TGTGCCAGCAGGTACTCGGGGGCTGGGGCCAACGTCCTGACTTTC	CASRYSGAGANVLTF
-	TRBV29-1	TRBJ2-5	-	TGCAGCGGTCATATGGTGGGAGAGACCCAGTACTTC	CSGHMVGETQYF
-	TRBV5-1	TRBJ2-3	-	TGCGCCAGCAGCTTGGACGGATCAACTAGCACAGATACGCAGTATTTT	CASSLDGSTSTDTQYF
-	TRBV5-1	TRBJ1-1	few	TGCGCCAGCAGCTTGGCAGGCCTCGGAATCCCTGAAGCTTTCTTT	CASSLAGLGIPEAFF
TRBD2	TRBV9	TRBJ2-3	-	TGTGCCAGCAGCGTAGGCACTAGCGTTGGCACAGATACGCAGTATTTT	CASSVGTSVGTDTQYF
-	TRBV5-6	TRBJ2-2	few	TGTGCCAGCAGCTTGATGGGTATCGACGGGGAGCTGTTTTTT	CASSLMGIDGELFF
-	TRBV7-9	TRBJ1-3	few	TGTGCCAGCAGCTTAGACCGTCCCAGGATTGAGCCCCTCCGGAGTTTT	CASSLDRPRIEPLRSF
-	TRBV5-1	TRBJ2-3	few	TGCGCCAGCAGCTTGGGAGGGAGCACAGATACGCAGTATTTT	CASSLGGSTDTQYF
-	TRBV5-1	TRBJ2-5	-	TGCGCCAGCAGCATCCCCGGGAAAAATCAAGAGACCCAGTACTTC	CASSIPGKNQETQYF
TRBD1	TRBV7-9	TRBJ1-2	-	TGTGCCAGCAGGAACACAGGGGGCGATGGCTACACCTTC	CASRNTGGDGYTF
TRBD1	TRBV9	TRBJ1-1	few	TGTGCCAGCAGCGCAGGGGGCACTGAAGCTTTCTTT	CASSAGGTEAFF
TRBD2	TRBV4-1	TRBJ2-3	few	TGCGCCAGCAGCCAAGGCGGGGGTAAGAGGATCACAGATACGCAGTATTTT	CASSQGGGKRITDTQYF
TRBD1	TRBV18	TRBJ1-2	-	TGTGCCAGCTCAACGTCGACAGGGTCCTTCTATGGCTACACCTTC	CASSTSTGSFYGYTF
-	TRBV19	TRBJ2-7	-	TGTGCCAGTAGTCCCACTACGGACGAGCAGTACTTC	CASSPTTDEQYF
-	TRBV30	TRBJ2-5	many	TGTGCCTGGAGCCCTGGGGAGACCCAGTACTTC	CAWSPGETQYF
-	TRBV19	TRBJ2-3	few	TGTGCCAGTAGTATATCCGAGATGGATACGCAGTATTTT	CASSISEMDTQYF
TRBD2	TRBV9	TRBJ2-1	-	TGTGCCAGCAGCGTAGAAGGGACTAGCTCCCACAATGAGCAGTTCTTC	CASSVEGTSSHNEQFF
-	TRBV10-1	TRBJ1-2	-	TGCGCCAGCAGTGTCAACAGGGATAATGGCTACACCTTC	CASSVNRDNGYTF
TRBD2	TRBV7-9	TRBJ2-1	many	TGTGCCAGCAGCCCCCAGCGGGGGGGCCGGGATGAGCAGTTCTTC	CASSPQRGGRDEQFF
-	TRBV7-9	TRBJ1-1	few	TGTGCCAGCAGCTTAGGGACTATAGCTGAAGCTTTCTTT	CASSLGTIAEAFF
-	TRBV27	TRBJ2-7	few	TGTGCCAGCAGTCGGCAGGGCGGAGACTACGAGCAGTACTTC	CASSRQGGDYEQYF
TRBD2	TRBV7-3	TRBJ2-1	-	TGTGCCAGCAGCTTAGTAGCGGGGGATTTGAATGAGCAGTTCTTC	CASSLVAGDLNEQFF
-	TRBV18	TRBJ2-5	-	TGTGCCAGCTCACCACTGGCCCAAGAGACCCAGTACTTC	CASSPLAQETQYF
TRBD2	TRBV2	TRBJ2-1	-	TGTGCCAGCAGTGCCTCCGGGACTAGTCAGAATGAGCAGTTCTTC	CASSASGTSQNEQFF
TRBD1	TRBV4-2	TRBJ2-7	few	TGTGCCGCAGGCGGGACAGGGGGCTTCTACGAGCAGTACTTC	CAAGGTGGFYEQYF
-	TRBV19	TRBJ1-5	-	TGTGCCAGTAGATCCCAAGGGCAGCCCCAGCATTTT	CASRSQGQPQHF
-	TRBV7-7	TRBJ2-4	few	TGTGCCAGCAGCCAGGGACACTTACTGGCCAAAAACATTCAGTACTTC	CASSQGHLLAKNIQYF
-	TRBV29-1	TRBJ1-4	many	TGCAGCGCAAAAAAAGGCGGTGAAAAACTGTTTTTT	CSAKKGGEKLFF
TRBD1	TRBV29-1	TRBJ2-7	-	TGCAGCGTTGGGGGGACAGGGTACGAGCAGTACTTC	CSVGGTGYEQYF
-	TRBV4-1	TRBJ1-1	-	TGCGCCAGCAGCCAAGATCAAAGGGGGGCTTTCTTT	CASSQDQRGAFF
-	TRBV29-1	TRBJ1-2	few	TGCAGCGTTGTAGGCCTCAACTATGGCTACACCTTC	CSVVGLNYGYTF
-	TRBV6-6	TRBJ2-3	-	TGTGCCAGCAAAGTTACAGCTAGCACAGATACGCAGTATTTT	CASKVTASTDTQYF
-	TRBV13	TRBJ1-4	few	TGTGCCAGCAGCTCCCGGGCCCTTTATGAAAAACTGTTTTTT	CASSSRALYEKLFF
TRBD1	TRBV7-9	TRBJ1-2	-	TGTGCCAGCAGCCCCACAGGGGTGGGAGTAGCGGACCATGGCTACACCTTC	CASSPTGVGVADHGYTF
TRBD1	TRBV5-1	TRBJ1-5	few	TGCGCCAGCAGCACAGGACAGGGCCAGCCCCAGCATTTT	CASSTGQGQPQHF
TRBD2	TRBV19	TRBJ2-1	-	TGTGCCAGTAGTCGAAGCGGGGGGGCCGGTAATGAGCAGTTCTTC	CASSRSGGAGNEQFF
-	TRBV2	TRBJ2-5	-	TGTGCCAGCAGTGCCAGGGTAATGGAGACCCAGTACTTC	CASSARVMETQYF
TRBD1	TRBV6-6	TRBJ2-1	few	TGTGCCAGCAGGTGGACAGGGGATGGTGAGCAGTTCTTC	CASRWTGDGEQFF
-	TRBV7-9	TRBJ1-4	-	TGTGCCAGCAGCTTCTCACAGCTAACTAATGAAAAACTGTTTTTT	CASSFSQLTNEKLFF
-	TRBV30	TRBJ1-1	-	TGTGCCTGGGCCGAGGGGCTCAGCAGGGCTTTCTTT	CAWAEGLSRAFF
TRBD2	TRBV27	TRBJ2-3	-	TGTGCCAGCCACTCAGCGGGGTTAATCACAGATACGCAGTATTTT	CASHSAGLITDTQYF
-	TRBV7-8	TRBJ2-3	few	TGTGCCAGCAGGATCGGGGTTGCAGATACGCAGTATTTT	CASRIGVADTQYF
TRBD2	TRBV7-8	TRBJ2-3	-	TGTGCCAGCAGCTTCCGACTAGCGGGGGGCGGGAGCACAGATACGCAGTATTTT	CASSFRLAGGGSTDTQYF
-	TRBV2	TRBJ1-2	few	TGTGCCAGCAGTGAAAGGGTGACAGGCTACACCTTC	CASSERVTGYTF
-	TRBV19	TRBJ1-1	-	TGTGCCAGTAGTATAGAGTCCCAGCGAGAAGCTTTCTTT	CASSIESQREAFF
TRBD2	TRBV30	TRBJ2-5	few	TGTGCCTGGAGTAGGGCTAGCGGGGTCCAAGAGACCCAGTACTTC	CAWSRASGVQETQYF
TRBD1	TRBV5-6	TRBJ1-2	few	TGTGCCAGCAGCTTGCTGGGACAGACTTTTTCCGGCTACACCTTC	CASSLLGQTFSGYTF